This TCR beta chain was obtained from a study of blood T cell repertoires in COVID-19. Study-level information: The United States, Italy and Spain were the sources of the acute and convalescent COVID-19 samples. Sample material is recorded as cDNA or gDNA derived from T cells, B-cell-depleted T cells, or PBMCs.

As originally analysed: It was from reference gene primer amplification that nucleated cell counts were estimated. Assay used: immunoSEQ multiplex PCR; TCRdb lists only in-frame clones, some missing. That table gives V, J and clone size, and the DNA gave D and trimming. The sample records 250,000 or so clones, about 84% being singletons. The CDR3 loop spans 15 amino acids. Germline V gives CDR1 SGHDN, CDR2 FVKESK. Unmatched junction bases numbered 3, after V lost 3 bases and J lost 2 bases. The specimen sequenced was peripheral blood. This receptor was obtained from a man older than 75 with acute or convalescent COVID-19. The chain employs TRBV14 and TRBJ2-7, with 11 bases aligning to TRBD1. This CDR3 is CASSHPGQGAYEQYF. The DNA of the CDR3 is TGTGCCAGCAGCCATCCGGGACAGGGGGCCTACGAGCAGTACTTC.